These 30 T cell receptor beta chains were all obtained from the same sample, sequenced in a study of memory CD4+ T cells and cytomegalovirus serostatus. Single viable CD3+CD4+CD8-CD45RO+ cells were sorted as the memory CD4+ T cells. The repertoire was sequenced with immunoSEQ multiplex PCR; TCRdb's copy has only in-frame clones and lacks some. Seen here are roughly 45,000 clones, over 75% observed once, and the top ten hold approximately 0.78%. Sequencing was performed on memory CD4+ T cells from blood. Receptors originate from an adult in good health and CMV-seronegative.

This clone was seen only once. The chain joins TRBV11-3 to TRBJ2-3, with TRBD2 identical over 8 bases. V shed 1 base and J 4 bases; nucleotides not matched to a gene: 7. The CDR3 loop spans 16 amino acids. From germline, CDR1 is SGHNT and CDR2 YENEEA. CDR3 sequence (DNA): TGTGCCAGCAGCTTAGGCAGCGGGAGAGTTGCAGATACGCAGTATTTT. Translation: CASSLGSGRVADTQYF.

On this clone: A read error may produce the germline difference seen at one junction end. The chain employs TRBV6-5 and TRBJ1-3; D call uncertain. From germline, CDR1 is MNHEY and CDR2 SVGAGI. This CDR3 region has 14 residues. This CDR3 is CASSPRFPGNTIYF. In nucleotides, the CDR3 is TGTGCCAGCAGTCCCAGGTTCCCTGGGAACACCATATATTTT.

V and J are TRBV10-2 and TRBJ2-1, with 12 bases identical to TRBD2. After removal of 4 bases from V and 4 bases from J, the junction contained 23 bases not matched to a gene. Germline CDR1 is WSHSY and CDR2 is SAAADI. The CDR3 sequence is 22 residues long. This chain's CDR3 is CASSAPRSGGASGRGRYNEQFF. CDR3 nucleotides: TGCGCCAGCAGTGCCCCACGCTCCGGGGGGGCTAGCGGGAGGGGCCGGTACAATGAGCAGTTCTTC.

J is TRBJ2-7 and V is TRBV2; TRBD1 is a possible D gene (8 bases). The CDR3 totals 15 residues. Germline V gene sequence: CDR1 SNHLY, CDR2 FYNNEI. Trimming took off 2 bases at V and 5 bases at J, with 16 bases between the two ends. CDR3 nucleotide sequence: TGTGCCAGCAGTGAAAACCCACAGGGGGGGAACGAGCAGTACTTC. Translation: CASSENPQGGNEQYF.

The chain combines TRBV5-1 with TRBJ2-7, with 9 bases aligning to TRBD2. V dropped 5 bases and J dropped 5; count of bases not matched to a gene: 8. Germline V CDR1 and CDR2: SGHRS, YFSETQ. The CDR3 is 14 amino acids. CDR3 sequence reads: CASSSTSGFNEQYF. The CDR3 DNA reads as TGCGCCAGCAGTTCCACTAGCGGGTTTAACGAGCAGTACTTC.

This clone has just one count. The chain links TRBV30 to TRBJ1-2; D not certain. Looked up from germline, CDR1 is GTSNPN and CDR2 is SVGIG (reference sequence). Trimming left V 0 bases short and J 5 bases short, with 19 bases between. The CDR3 is 16 amino acids. The CDR3 coding sequence is TGTGCCTGGAGTGTACAATATACTGGCCGCAAGTATGGCTACACCTTC. This encodes CAWSVQYTGRKYGYTF.

The chain employs TRBV15 and TRBJ1-2; 7 bases are shared with TRBD1. From germline, CDR1 is LNHNV and CDR2 YYDKDF (reference sequence). This CDR3 contains 15 residues. V lost 1 base and J lost 2; bases outside the gene matches: 4. The CDR3 DNA is TGTGCCACCAGCAGAGCAGGGGGTGGCAACTATGGCTACACCTTC. Protein product: CATSRAGGGNYGYTF.

CDR3 DNA: TGTGCCAGTAGTATGACCAGAACTGGAAACACCATATATTTT. Translated, it gives CASSMTRTGNTIYF. The gene calls are TRBV19 and TRBJ1-3; no definite D call. Trimming removed 3 bases at V and 2 bases at J, with 8 bases between. Germline CDR1 reads LNHDA; CDR2 reads SQIVND (reference sequence). This CDR3 is built from 14 residues. The whole variable domain, remainder taken from reference TRBV19 and TRBJ1-3, is DGGITQSPKYLFRKEGQNVTLSCEQNLNHDAMYWYRQDPGQGLRLIYYSQIVNDFQKGDIAEGYSVSREKKESFPLTVTSAQKNPTAFYLCASSMTRTGNTIYFGEGSWLTVV.

On this clone: Other DNA sequences from this sample encode an identical CDR3 as well. CDR3 sequence reads: CSAPYNYGYTF. The DNA of the CDR3 is TGCAGTGCTCCCTACAACTATGGCTACACCTTC. This chain connects TRBV20-1 to TRBJ1-2, with D hard to call. Germline assignment: CDR1 DFQATT and CDR2 SNEGSKA (reference sequence). The CDR3 totals 11 residues. V was clipped by 5 bases and J by 2 bases, with 6 bases between them.

The chain joins TRBV6-1 to TRBJ2-4; perhaps TRBD2 as D (7 bases). V gave up 2 bases and J gave up 4 bases, with 15 bases separating them. CDR1 MNHNS and CDR2 SASEGT come from the germline V gene. This CDR3 comprises 16 residues. Written as DNA, the CDR3 is TGTGCCAGCAGTGAATACGTGGGAGGGGGGAAAAACATTCAGTACTTC. Translated: CASSEYVGGGKNIQYF.

The chain's CDR3 is CASSEHPSRPSSYNEQFF. DNA of the CDR3: TGTGCCAGCAGTGAACACCCATCTAGACCCAGCTCCTACAATGAGCAGTTCTTC. The rearrangement joins TRBV2 to TRBJ2-1; unclear D gene. Germline lookup yields CDR1 SNHLY and CDR2 FYNNEI. V was shortened by 2 bases and J by 0 bases, with 17 bases between the two germline ends. The length of the CDR3 is 18 residues.

V gene TRBV5-1 combines with J gene TRBJ1-1; no clear D. This CDR3 is 12 amino acids long. Trimming cost V 2 bases and J 4 bases, with 6 bases left between them. Per the germline V gene, CDR1 is SGHRS and CDR2 is YFSETQ. The CDR3 here is CASSFPGTEAFF. CDR3 nucleotides: TGCGCCAGCAGCTTCCCGGGCACTGAAGCTTTCTTT.

The chain is built from TRBV7-9 and TRBJ1-4; 9 positions match TRBD1. The V segment lost 5 bases and the J segment 8 bases; nucleotides outside the gene matches: 9. Looked up from germline, CDR1 is SEHNR and CDR2 is FQNEAQ (reference sequence). CDR3 length: 15 residues. CDR3 in amino acids: CASSLTQGAREKLFF. CDR3 coding DNA: TGTGCCAGCAGCCTTACACAGGGGGCTAGGGAAAAACTGTTTTTT.

This chain links TRBV4-2 with TRBJ2-1; 10 bases align to TRBD2. Germline lookup yields CDR1 LGHNA and CDR2 YNFKEQ. This CDR3 has 17 residues. After removal of 5 bases from V and 0 bases from J, the junction contained 7 bases not matched to a gene. The CDR3 region has the DNA TGTGCCAGCAGCGATAGCGGGGGGCGAGGCTCCTACAATGAGCAGTTCTTC. Residues: CASSDSGGRGSYNEQFF.

The V gene is TRBV7-9, the J gene TRBJ2-6; D may correspond to TRBD1 or TRBD2 (5 bases each). V was pared by 4 bases and J by 3 bases, with 7 bases between. In germline, CDR1 is SEHNR, CDR2 FQNEAQ (reference sequence). The CDR3 has 14 residues. The CDR3 nucleotides are TGTGCCAGCAGCTCGAGGGGTGGGGCCAACGTCCTGACTTTC. The encoded protein is CASSSRGGANVLTF.

This clone is a singleton in its sample. The chain carries TRBV11-1 and TRBJ1-1; D ambiguous. With 3 bases removed from V and 6 bases from J, the gap between germline ends came to 11 bases. CDR3 size: 13 residues. Germline lookup yields CDR1 SGHAT and CDR2 FQDESV (reference sequence). The CDR3 DNA is TGTGCCAGCAGCTTGTTCCCCCTTGCTGAAGCTTTCTTT. This codes for CASSLFPLAEAFF.

This chain links TRBV6-1 with TRBJ2-7; 9 bases are shared with TRBD1. Losses at the gene ends were 8 bases for V and 4 bases for J; bases not matched to a gene: 12. In germline, CDR1 is MNHNS, CDR2 SASEGT. CDR3 size: 15 residues. CDR3 amino acids: CASSTSGQGMYEQYF. The CDR3 DNA sequence: TGTGCCAGCTCCACCTCGGGACAGGGAATGTACGAGCAGTACTTC.

Only a few counts were recorded for this clone. The chain carries TRBV11-2 and TRBJ1-5; 9 bases map to TRBD1. The CDR3 has 15 residues. J gave up 3 bases and V 5 bases, and 5 bases lay outside the gene matches. Germline CDR1 SGHAT, CDR2 FQNNGV. The CDR3 sequence: CASSLGQGYNQPQHF. Here the CDR3 DNA reads TGTGCCAGCAGCCTGGGACAGGGCTACAATCAGCCCCAGCATTTT.

The V and J genes are TRBV27 and TRBJ2-3; D not resolved. V lost 0 bases and J 3 bases, leaving 7 bases between the germline ends. CDR1 is MNHEY, CDR2 SMNVEV, per germline (reference sequence). This CDR3 spans 14 amino acids. The CDR3 coding sequence is TGTGCCAGCAGTTTATCGACCACGACAGATACGCAGTATTTT. It yields the protein CASSLSTTTDTQYF.

This clone was seen once. The chain uses TRBV9 and TRBJ2-3, with TRBD1 matching over 7 bases. The germline gives CDR1 SGDLS, CDR2 YYNGEE. This CDR3 region has 14 residues. Germline trimming cut 2 bases from V and 6 bases from J; bases unmatched to any gene: 6. For the CDR3, the DNA is TGTGCCAGCAGCGTCCTTGACAGGGAGGATACGCAGTATTTT. Amino acids: CASSVLDREDTQYF.

The V and J genes are TRBV4-2 and TRBJ1-3; 8 nucleotides match TRBD1. This CDR3 has 16 amino acids. V shed 4 bases and J 0 bases; nucleotides not matched to a gene: 5. Germline V gene data show CDR1 as LGHNA and CDR2 as YNFKEQ. CDR3: CASSLRTGNSGNTIYF. Here the CDR3 DNA reads TGTGCCAGCAGCCTAAGGACAGGGAACTCTGGAAACACCATATATTTT.

The chain links TRBV5-5 to TRBJ1-5; D gene unclear. The CDR3 is 16 amino acids. Trimming left V 3 bases short and J 3 bases short, with 16 bases between. Germline lookup yields CDR1 SGHKS and CDR2 YYEKEE (reference sequence). Here the CDR3 DNA reads TGTGCCAGCAGCTCGACCACTCCGGCGGTCAATCAGCCCCAGCATTTT. It translates to CASSSTTPAVNQPQHF.

The chain is built from TRBV7-2 and TRBJ2-3; D gene unclear. The germline CDR1 and CDR2 sequences are SGHTA and FQGNSA. This CDR3 contains 14 residues. V was trimmed by 0 bases and J by 8 bases, leaving 12 bases between them. The CDR3 spells CASSLAHQRPTQYF. In DNA form, the CDR3 reads TGTGCCAGCAGCTTAGCGCATCAGCGACCTACGCAGTATTTT.

This clone was found a few times. This chain joins TRBV29-1 and TRBJ2-7; D ambiguous. V lost 0 bases and J lost 9, with 9 bases in between. Germline CDR1 reads SQVTM; CDR2 reads ANQGSEA. CDR3 length: 11 amino acids. The CDR3 bases are TGCAGCGTTGAAGAGGGGAAGGGGCAGTACTTC. Translated, it gives CSVEEGKGQYF.

The chain employs TRBV7-9 and TRBJ1-6; possibly TRBD1 for D (6 bases). In germline, CDR1 is SEHNR, CDR2 FQNEAQ (reference sequence). The CDR3 sequence is 15 residues long. V was shortened by 3 bases and J by 7 bases, with 13 bases between the two germline ends. CDR3 sequence: CASSLHREGNSPLHF. For the CDR3, the DNA is TGTGCCAGCAGCTTGCACAGGGAAGGCAATTCACCCCTCCACTTT.

V gene TRBV9 combines with J gene TRBJ2-7; TRBD1 matches 7 bases. The trim removed 0 bases at V and 5 bases at J, leaving 5 bases unmatched. This CDR3 region has 14 residues. Germline lookup yields CDR1 SGDLS and CDR2 YYNGEE. The chain's CDR3 is CASSVGGQRDEQYF. CDR3 nucleotides: TGTGCCAGCAGCGTAGGGGGACAGAGAGACGAGCAGTACTTC.

V and J are TRBV6-1 and TRBJ2-4; D gene uncertain. V shed 2 bases and J shed 0 bases, with 11 bases lying between them. Germline V CDR1 and CDR2: MNHNS, SASEGT. CDR3 length: 16 amino acids. The chain's CDR3 is CASSEFVTVAKNIQYF. The CDR3 nucleotides are TGTGCCAGCAGTGAATTCGTGACTGTAGCCAAAAACATTCAGTACTTC.

The chain uses TRBV29-1 and TRBJ1-2, with D tentatively TRBD1 (6 bases). This CDR3 comprises 13 residues. The V end lost 5 bases, the J end lost 6 bases, and 16 bases lay between the germline ends. Germline-derived CDR1 and CDR2 are SQVTM and ANQGSEA. The CDR3 DNA reads as TGCAGCGTTTTACCACAGGGAAGGGATGGCTACACCTTC. Translated: CSVLPQGRDGYTF.

The chain combines TRBV2 with TRBJ2-1; either TRBD1 or TRBD2 may supply D (6 bases each). With 8 bases removed from V and 4 bases from J, the gap between germline ends came to 15 bases. The CDR3 runs 14 residues. CDR1 and CDR2 (germline): SNHLY, FYNNEI. The CDR3, as DNA: TGTGCCAGCCAAAAGGGGGGATCTTACAATGAGCAGTTCTTC. Its protein product is CASQKGGSYNEQFF.

V is TRBV2 and J is TRBJ2-1; 8 bases are a match to TRBD1. CDR1 and CDR2 from the germline V gene are SNHLY and FYNNEI. The CDR3 is made up of 14 amino acids. The ends lost 8 bases at V and 6 bases at J; junction bases unmatched: 9. The CDR3 DNA follows: TGTGCCAGCCAGAAGGGGACAGGCATCAATGAGCAGTTCTTC. Translation gives CASQKGTGINEQFF.